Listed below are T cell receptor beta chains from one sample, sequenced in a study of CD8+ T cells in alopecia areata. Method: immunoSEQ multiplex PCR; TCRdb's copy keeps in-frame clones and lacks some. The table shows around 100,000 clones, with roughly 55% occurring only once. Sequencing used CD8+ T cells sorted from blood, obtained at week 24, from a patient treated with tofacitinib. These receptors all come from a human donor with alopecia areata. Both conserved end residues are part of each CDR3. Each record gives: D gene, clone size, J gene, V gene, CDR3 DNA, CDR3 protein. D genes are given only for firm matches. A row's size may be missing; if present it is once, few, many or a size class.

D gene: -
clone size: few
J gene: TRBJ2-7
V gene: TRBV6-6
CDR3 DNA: TGTGCCAGCAGTTACTCTGGCTCCTACTACGAGCAGTACTTC
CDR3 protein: CASSYSGSYYEQYF

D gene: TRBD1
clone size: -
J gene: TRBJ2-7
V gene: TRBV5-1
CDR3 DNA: TGCGCCAGCAGCTTGGCCTGGGACAGGGTTTACGAGCAGTACTTC
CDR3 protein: CASSLAWDRVYEQYF

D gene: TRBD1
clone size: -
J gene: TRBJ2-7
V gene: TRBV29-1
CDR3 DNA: TGCAGCGTTACACAGGGGGCTTCCTACGAGCAGTACTTC
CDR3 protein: CSVTQGASYEQYF

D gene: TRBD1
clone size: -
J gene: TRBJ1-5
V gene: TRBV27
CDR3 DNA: TGTGCCAGCAGTCTGGGGACAGGGGAGAATCAGCCCCAGCATTTT
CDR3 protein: CASSLGTGENQPQHF

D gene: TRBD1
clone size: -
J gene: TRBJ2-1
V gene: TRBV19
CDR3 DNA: TGTGCCAGTAGTATGGGGACAGTTTTGGGCAATGAGCAGTTCTTC
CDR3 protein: CASSMGTVLGNEQFF

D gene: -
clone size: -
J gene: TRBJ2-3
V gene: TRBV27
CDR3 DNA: TGTGCCAGCTCCCCTCCCCGGCAGCAGCGGTCAGATACGCAGTATTTT
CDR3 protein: CASSPPRQQRSDTQYF

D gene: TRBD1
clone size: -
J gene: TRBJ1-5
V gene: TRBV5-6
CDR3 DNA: TGTGCCAGCAGCCACGGGACAGGGAGTAGACCGATCAATCAGCCCCAGCATTTT
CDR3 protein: CASSHGTGSRPINQPQHF

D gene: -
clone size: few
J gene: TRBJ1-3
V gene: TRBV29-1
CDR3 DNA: TGCAGCGTAATAAAAGGACAGAGCTCTGGAAACACCATATATTTT
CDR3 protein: CSVIKGQSSGNTIYF

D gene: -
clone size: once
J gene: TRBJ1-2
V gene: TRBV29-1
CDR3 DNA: TGCAGCGTTGTGGCTAGGGGGTTCTATGGCTACACCTTC
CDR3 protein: CSVVARGFYGYTF

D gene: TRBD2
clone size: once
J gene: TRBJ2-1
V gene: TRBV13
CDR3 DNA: TGTGCCAGCAGCTTCCTAGCGGGGGGCTTGGATGAGCAGTTCTTC
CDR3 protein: CASSFLAGGLDEQFF

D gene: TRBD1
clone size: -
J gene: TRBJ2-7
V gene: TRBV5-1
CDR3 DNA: TGCGCCAGCAGCTTGGAACAGGGGTTAACCTACGAGCAGTACTTC
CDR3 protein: CASSLEQGLTYEQYF

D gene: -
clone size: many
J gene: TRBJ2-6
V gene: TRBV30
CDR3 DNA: TGTGCCTGGAGTGATGGGTCTGGGGCCAACGTCCTGACTTTC
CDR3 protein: CAWSDGSGANVLTF

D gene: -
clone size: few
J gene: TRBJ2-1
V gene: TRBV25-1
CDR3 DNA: TGTGCCAGCAGTGACTCCAATGAGCAGTTCTTC
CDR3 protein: CASSDSNEQFF

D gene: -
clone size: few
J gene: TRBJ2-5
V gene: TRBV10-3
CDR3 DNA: TGTGCCATCAGTTCTATAACGGACGGCGGGGAGACCCAGTACTTC
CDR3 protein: CAISSITDGGETQYF

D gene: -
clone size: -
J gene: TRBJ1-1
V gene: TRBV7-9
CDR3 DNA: TGTGCCAGCAGCCAAGGTGGGGGCGAGTTGAGTGAAGCTTTCTTT
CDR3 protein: CASSQGGGELSEAFF

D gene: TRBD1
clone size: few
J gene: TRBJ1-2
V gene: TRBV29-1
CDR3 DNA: TGCAGCGTTGAAGATCTAGAGACAGGGGTTTTTGGCTACACCTTC
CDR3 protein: CSVEDLETGVFGYTF

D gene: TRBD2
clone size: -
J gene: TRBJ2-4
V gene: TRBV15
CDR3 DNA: TGTGCCACCACCAAGAGCGACGGGCCTCTAGCGGGGAAAAACATTCAGTACTTC
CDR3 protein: CATTKSDGPLAGKNIQYF

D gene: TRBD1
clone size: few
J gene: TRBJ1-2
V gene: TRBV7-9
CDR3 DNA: TGTGCCAGTCGGGACAGCGCAGTCTATGGCTACACCTTC
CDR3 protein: CASRDSAVYGYTF

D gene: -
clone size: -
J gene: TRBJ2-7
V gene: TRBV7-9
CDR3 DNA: TGTGCCAGCAGTCCTTTTCTGGGGGGCATGAACGAGCAGTACTTC
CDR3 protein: CASSPFLGGMNEQYF

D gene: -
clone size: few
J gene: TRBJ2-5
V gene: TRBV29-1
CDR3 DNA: TGCAGCGTTGGGAACGGGGCCTACGAGACCCAGTACTTC
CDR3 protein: CSVGNGAYETQYF

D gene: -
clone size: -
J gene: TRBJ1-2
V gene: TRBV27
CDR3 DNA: TGTGCCAGCAGTTTTATCGGGGGGGCGTATGGCTACACCTTC
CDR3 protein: CASSFIGGAYGYTF

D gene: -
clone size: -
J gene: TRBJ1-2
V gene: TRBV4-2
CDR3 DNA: TGTGCCAGCAGCCAAGGGATAAGTGGCTACACCTTC
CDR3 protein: CASSQGISGYTF

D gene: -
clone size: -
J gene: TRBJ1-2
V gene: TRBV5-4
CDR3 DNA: TGTGCCAGCAGCTTGGAGCCCGGGGAAGTCTATGGCTACACCTTC
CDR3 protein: CASSLEPGEVYGYTF

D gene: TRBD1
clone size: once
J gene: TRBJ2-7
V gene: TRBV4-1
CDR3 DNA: TGCGCCAGCAGCCAACCGGGACAGGGATTTGACGAGCAGTACTTC
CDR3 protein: CASSQPGQGFDEQYF

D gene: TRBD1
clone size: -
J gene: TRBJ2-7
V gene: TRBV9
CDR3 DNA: TGTGCCAGCAGCGTTAGGACAGGGAGCGAGCAGTACTTC
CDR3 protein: CASSVRTGSEQYF

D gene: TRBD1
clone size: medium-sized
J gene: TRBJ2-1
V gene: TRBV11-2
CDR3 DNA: TGTGCCAGCAGCCGGGACCCAGCGACAGGGAAGTACAATGAGCAGTTCTTC
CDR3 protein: CASSRDPATGKYNEQFF

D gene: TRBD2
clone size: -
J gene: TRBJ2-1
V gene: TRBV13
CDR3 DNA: TGTGCCAGCAGCCCTGGGTTGAGCGGGGGGGCAACCTACAATGAGCAGTTCTTC
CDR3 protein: CASSPGLSGGATYNEQFF

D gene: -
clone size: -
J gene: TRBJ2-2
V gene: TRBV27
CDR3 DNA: TGTGCCAGCTCAGTTTATCCACAGGGTAACACCGGGGAGCTGTTTTTT
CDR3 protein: CASSVYPQGNTGELFF

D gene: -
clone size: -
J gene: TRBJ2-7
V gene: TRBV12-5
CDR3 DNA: TGTGCTAGTGGTTTGGCTAAGGGGGAAACGGGGGAGCAGTACTTC
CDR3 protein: CASGLAKGETGEQYF

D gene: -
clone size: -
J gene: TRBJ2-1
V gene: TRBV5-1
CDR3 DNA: TGCGCCAGCAGCTTGGTTCCATACAATGAGCAGTTCTTC
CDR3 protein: CASSLVPYNEQFF

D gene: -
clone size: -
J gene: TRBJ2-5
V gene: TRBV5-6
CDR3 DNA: TGTGCCAGCAGCTTGAAGTCTCTACCTACGAGGGAGACCCAGTACTTC
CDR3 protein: CASSLKSLPTRETQYF

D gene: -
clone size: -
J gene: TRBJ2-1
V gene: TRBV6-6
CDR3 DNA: TGTGCCAGCAGGACACTAGACTCCGGTACCAATGAGCAGTTCTTC
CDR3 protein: CASRTLDSGTNEQFF

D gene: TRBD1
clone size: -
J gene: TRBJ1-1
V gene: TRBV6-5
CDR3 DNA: TGTGCCAGCAGTTACCTTGGGACAGACGACACTGAAGCTTTCTTT
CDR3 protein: CASSYLGTDDTEAFF

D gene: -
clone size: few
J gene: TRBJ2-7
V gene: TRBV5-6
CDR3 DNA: TGTGCCAGCAGCTTGGACAAGGGAAGCTCCTACGAGCAGTACTTC
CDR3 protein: CASSLDKGSSYEQYF

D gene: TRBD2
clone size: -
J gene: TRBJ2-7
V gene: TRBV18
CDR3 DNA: TGTGCCAGCTCCCCGCCGGGGGGAGGCGAGCAGTACTTC
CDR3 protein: CASSPPGGGEQYF

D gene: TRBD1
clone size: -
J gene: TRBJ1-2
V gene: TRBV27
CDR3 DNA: TGTGCCAGCAGTCTAGGGGGCGGCCAATATGGCTACACCTTC
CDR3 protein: CASSLGGGQYGYTF

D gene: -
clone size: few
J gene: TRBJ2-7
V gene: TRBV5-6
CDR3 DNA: TGTGCCAGCAGGTCGACTGGAGACTACGAGCAGTACTTC
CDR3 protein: CASRSTGDYEQYF

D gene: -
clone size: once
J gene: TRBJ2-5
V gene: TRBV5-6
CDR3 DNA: TGTGCCAGCAGCCGGGATACCCTTGGAGAGACCCAGTACTTC
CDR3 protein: CASSRDTLGETQYF

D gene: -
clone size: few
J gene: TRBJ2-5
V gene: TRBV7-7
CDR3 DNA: TGTGCTAGCAGCCCAGGAGGGAGCGAGACCCAGTACTTC
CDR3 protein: CASSPGGSETQYF

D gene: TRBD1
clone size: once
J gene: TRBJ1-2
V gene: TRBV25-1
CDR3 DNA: TGTGCCAGCAGCGCAGGGGGCGGTGGCTACACCTTC
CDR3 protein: CASSAGGGGYTF

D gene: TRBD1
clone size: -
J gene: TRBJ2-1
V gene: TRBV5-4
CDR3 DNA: TGTGCCAGCGGATACAGGGGGCGTTCCAATGAGCAGTTCTTC
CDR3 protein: CASGYRGRSNEQFF

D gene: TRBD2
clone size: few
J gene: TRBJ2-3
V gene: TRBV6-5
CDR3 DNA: TGTGCCAGCAGTGGAAGCGGGGGTCACACAGATACGCAGTATTTT
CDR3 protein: CASSGSGGHTDTQYF

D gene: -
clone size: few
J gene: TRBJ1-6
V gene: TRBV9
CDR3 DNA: TGTGCCAGCAGCGTAGCTCCAGGGTTATTGTCACCCCTCCACTTT
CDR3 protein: CASSVAPGLLSPLHF

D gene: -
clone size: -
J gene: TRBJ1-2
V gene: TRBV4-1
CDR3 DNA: TGCGCCAGCAGCCACCTCGGGGATCTCCATGGCTACACCTTC
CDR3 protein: CASSHLGDLHGYTF

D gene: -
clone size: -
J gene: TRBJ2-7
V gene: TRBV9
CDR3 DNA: TGTGCCAGCAGCGTCGGCGGTCCCTACGAGCAGTACTTC
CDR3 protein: CASSVGGPYEQYF

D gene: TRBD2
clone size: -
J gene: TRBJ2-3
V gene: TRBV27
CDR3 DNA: TGTGCCAGCGGAATCGCGGGGGGGGTAGACACGCAGTATTTT
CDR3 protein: CASGIAGGVDTQYF

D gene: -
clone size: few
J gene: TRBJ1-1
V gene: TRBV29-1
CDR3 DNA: TGCAGCGTTGAGCCATACGGGGATACTGAAGCTTTCTTT
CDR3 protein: CSVEPYGDTEAFF

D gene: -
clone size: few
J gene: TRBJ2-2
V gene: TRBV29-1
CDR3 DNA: TGCAGCGGCGAGAACACCGGGGAGCTGTTTTTT
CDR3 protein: CSGENTGELFF